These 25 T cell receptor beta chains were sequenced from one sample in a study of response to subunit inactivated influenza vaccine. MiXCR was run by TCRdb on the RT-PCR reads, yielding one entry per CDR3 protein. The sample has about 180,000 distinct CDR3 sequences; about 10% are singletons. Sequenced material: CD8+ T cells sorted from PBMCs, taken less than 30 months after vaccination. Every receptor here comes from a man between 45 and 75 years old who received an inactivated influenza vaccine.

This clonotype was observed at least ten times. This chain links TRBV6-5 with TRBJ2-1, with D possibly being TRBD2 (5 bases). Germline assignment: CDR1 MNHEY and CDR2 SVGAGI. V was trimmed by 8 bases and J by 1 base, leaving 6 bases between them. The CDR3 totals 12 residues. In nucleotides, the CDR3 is TGTGCCAGCGGGAGATCCTACAATGAGCAGTTCTTC. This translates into CASGRSYNEQFF.

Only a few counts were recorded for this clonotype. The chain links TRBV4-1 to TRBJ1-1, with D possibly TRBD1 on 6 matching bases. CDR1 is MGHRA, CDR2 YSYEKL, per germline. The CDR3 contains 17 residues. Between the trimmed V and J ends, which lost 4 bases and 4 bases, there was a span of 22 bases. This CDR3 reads CASSPWGGGVFITEAFF. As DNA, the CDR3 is TGCGCCAGCAGCCCTTGGGGAGGGGGAGTATTTATCACTGAAGCTTTCTTT.

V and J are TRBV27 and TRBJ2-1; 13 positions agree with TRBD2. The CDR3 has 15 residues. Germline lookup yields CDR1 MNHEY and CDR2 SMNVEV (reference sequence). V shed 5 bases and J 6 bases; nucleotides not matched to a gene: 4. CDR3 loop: CASSHGTSGTNEQFF. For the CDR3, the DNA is TGTGCCAGCAGTCACGGGACTAGCGGGACCAATGAGCAGTTCTTC.

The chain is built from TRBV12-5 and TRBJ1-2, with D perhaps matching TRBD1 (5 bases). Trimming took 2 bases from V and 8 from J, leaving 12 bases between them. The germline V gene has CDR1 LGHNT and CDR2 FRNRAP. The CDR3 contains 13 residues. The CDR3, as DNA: TGTGCTAGTGGTTTGACGCCAGGGTGGGGCTACACCTTC. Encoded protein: CASGLTPGWGYTF.

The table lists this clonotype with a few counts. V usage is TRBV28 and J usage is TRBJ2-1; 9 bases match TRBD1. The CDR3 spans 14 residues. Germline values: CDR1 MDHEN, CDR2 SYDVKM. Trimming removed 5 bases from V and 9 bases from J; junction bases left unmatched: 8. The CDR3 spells CASSPWGQGFEQFF. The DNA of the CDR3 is TGTGCCAGCAGTCCCTGGGGACAGGGTTTTGAGCAGTTCTTC.

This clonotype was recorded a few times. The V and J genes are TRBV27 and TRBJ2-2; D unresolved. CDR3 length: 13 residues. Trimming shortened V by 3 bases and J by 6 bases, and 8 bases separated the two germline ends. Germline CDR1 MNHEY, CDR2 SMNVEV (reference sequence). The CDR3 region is CASSFRTSGELFF. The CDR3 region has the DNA TGTGCCAGCAGTTTTCGGACCTCCGGGGAGCTGTTTTTT.

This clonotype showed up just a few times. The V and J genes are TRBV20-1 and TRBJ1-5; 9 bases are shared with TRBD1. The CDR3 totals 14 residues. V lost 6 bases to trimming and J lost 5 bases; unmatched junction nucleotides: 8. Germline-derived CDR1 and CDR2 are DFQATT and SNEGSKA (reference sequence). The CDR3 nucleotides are TGCAGTGCAGGGGACAGGGTGGCTTATCAGCCCCAGCATTTT. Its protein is CSAGDRVAYQPQHF.

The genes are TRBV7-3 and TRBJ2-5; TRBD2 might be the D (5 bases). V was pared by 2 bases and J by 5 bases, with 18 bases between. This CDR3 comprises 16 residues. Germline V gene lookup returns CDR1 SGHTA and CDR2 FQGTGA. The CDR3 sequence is CASSLQGRGRRETQYF. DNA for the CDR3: TGTGCCAGCAGCTTACAAGGGCGAGGGCGCCGTGAGACCCAGTACTTC.

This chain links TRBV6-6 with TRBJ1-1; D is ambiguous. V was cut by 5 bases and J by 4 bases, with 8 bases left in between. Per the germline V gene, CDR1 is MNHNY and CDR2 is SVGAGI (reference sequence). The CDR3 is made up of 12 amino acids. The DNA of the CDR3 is TGTGCCAGCAGTCCGAGGGCCACTGAAGCTTTCTTT. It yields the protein CASSPRATEAFF.

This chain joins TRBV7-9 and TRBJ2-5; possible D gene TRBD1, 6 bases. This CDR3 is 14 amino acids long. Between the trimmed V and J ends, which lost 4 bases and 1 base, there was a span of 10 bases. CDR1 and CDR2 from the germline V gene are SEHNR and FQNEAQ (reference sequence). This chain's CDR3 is CASSWTVPQETQYF. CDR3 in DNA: TGTGCCAGCAGCTGGACAGTACCCCAAGAGACCCAGTACTTC.

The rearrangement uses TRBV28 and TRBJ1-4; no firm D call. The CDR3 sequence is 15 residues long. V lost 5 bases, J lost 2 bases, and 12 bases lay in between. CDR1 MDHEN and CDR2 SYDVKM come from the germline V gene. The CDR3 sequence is CASSLRVKTNEKLFF. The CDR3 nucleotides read TGTGCCAGCAGTCTCCGGGTGAAGACTAATGAAAAACTGTTTTTT.

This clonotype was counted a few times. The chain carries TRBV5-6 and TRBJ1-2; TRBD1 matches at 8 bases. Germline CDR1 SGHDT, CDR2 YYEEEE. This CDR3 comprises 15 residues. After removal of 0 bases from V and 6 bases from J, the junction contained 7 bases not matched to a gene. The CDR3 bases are TGTGCCAGCAGCTTGGGCCCAGGGGGCGTCGATGGCTACACCTTC. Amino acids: CASSLGPGGVDGYTF.

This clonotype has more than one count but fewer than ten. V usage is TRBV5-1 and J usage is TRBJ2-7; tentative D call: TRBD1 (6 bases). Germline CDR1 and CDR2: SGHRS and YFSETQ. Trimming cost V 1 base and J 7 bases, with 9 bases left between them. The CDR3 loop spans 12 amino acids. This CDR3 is CASSLSQGEQYF. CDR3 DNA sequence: TGCGCCAGCAGCTTGAGTCAGGGGGAGCAGTACTTC.

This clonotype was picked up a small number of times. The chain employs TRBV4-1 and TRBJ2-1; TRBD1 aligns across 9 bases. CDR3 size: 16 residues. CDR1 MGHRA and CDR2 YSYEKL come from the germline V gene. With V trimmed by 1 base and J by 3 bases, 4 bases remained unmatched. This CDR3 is CASSQVMGQGYNEQFF. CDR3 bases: TGCGCCAGCAGCCAAGTCATGGGACAGGGCTACAATGAGCAGTTCTTC.

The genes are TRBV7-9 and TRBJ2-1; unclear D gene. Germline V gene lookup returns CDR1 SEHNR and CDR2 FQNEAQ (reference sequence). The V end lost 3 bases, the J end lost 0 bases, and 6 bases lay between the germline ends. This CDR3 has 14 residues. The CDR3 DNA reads TGTGCCAGCAGCTTTGCTAGCTCCTACAATGAGCAGTTCTTC. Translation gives CASSFASSYNEQFF.

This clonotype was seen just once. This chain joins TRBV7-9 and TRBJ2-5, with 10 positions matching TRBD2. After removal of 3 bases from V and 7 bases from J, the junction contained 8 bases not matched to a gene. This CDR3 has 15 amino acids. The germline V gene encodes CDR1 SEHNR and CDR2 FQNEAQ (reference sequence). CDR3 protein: CASSFGTSVMVTQYF. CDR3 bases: TGTGCCAGCAGCTTTGGGACTAGCGTGATGGTGACCCAGTACTTC.

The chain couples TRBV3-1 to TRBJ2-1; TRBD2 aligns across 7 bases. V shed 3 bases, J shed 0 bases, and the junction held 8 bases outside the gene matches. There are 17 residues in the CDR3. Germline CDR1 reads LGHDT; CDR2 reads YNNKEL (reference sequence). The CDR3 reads CASSHGPGGSSYNEQFF. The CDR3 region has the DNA TGTGCCAGCAGCCACGGCCCCGGCGGGAGCTCCTACAATGAGCAGTTCTTC.

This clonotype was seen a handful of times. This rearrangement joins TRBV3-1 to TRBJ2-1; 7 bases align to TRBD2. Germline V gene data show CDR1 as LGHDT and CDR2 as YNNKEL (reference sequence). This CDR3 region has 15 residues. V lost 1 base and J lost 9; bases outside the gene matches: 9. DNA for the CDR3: TGTGCCAGCAGCCAAGTGACTAGCCCCGTGAGTGAGCAGTTCTTC. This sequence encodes CASSQVTSPVSEQFF.

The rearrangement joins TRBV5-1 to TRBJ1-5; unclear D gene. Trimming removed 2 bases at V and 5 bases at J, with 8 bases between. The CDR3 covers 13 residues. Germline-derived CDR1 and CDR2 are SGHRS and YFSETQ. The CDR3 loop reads CASSFLSYQPQHF. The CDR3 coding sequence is TGCGCCAGCAGCTTCCTTTCTTATCAGCCCCAGCATTTT.

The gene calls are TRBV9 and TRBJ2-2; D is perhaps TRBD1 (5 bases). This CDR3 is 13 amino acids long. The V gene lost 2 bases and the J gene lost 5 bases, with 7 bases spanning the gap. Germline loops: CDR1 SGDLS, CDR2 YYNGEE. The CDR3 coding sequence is TGTGCCAGCAGCGTCCAGGGAACCGGGGAGCTGTTTTTT. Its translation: CASSVQGTGELFF.

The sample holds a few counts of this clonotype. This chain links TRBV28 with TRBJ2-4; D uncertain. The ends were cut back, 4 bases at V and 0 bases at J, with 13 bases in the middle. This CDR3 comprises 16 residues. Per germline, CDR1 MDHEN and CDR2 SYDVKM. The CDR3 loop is CASSSLTELAKNIQYF. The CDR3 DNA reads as TGTGCCAGCAGTTCCTTGACGGAATTAGCCAAAAACATTCAGTACTTC.

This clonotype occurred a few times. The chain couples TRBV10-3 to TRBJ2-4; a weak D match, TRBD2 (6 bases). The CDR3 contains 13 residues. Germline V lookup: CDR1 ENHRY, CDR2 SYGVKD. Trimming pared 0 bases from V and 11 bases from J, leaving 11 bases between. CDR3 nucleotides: TGTGCCATCAGTGAGTCGGCTAGCGTCTTTCAGTACTTC. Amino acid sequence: CAISESASVFQYF.

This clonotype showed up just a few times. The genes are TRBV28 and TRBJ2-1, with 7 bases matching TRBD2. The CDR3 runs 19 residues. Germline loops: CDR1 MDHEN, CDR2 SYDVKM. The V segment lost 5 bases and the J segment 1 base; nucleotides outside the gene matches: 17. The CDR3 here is CASSLLLGGGEVSYNEQFF. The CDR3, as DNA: TGTGCCAGCAGTCTTTTGCTCGGGGGAGGGGAGGTTTCCTACAATGAGCAGTTCTTC.

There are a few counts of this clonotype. This chain's CDR3 is CASSPEVGNQPQHF. DNA of the CDR3: TGTGCCAGCAGCCCGGAGGTCGGCAATCAGCCCCAGCATTTT. This chain joins TRBV7-9 and TRBJ1-5; D gene uncertain. There are 14 residues in the CDR3. Trimming left V 5 bases short and J 2 bases short, with 10 bases between. The germline CDR1 and CDR2 sequences are SEHNR and FQNEAQ (reference sequence).

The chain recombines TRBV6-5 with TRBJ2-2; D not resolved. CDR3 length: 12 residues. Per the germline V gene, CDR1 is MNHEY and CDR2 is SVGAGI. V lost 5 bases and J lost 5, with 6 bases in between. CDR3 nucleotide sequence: TGTGCCAGCAGTACCAGTACCGGGGAGCTGTTTTTT. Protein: CASSTSTGELFF.